Sequencing of this T cell receptor (beta chain) was carried out in a study of breast tumors, draining lymph nodes, adjacent tissues. Study-wide findings and caveats: The data were judged consistent with most tumor T cells coming from lymph node and expanding in tumor.

Concerning this clonotype: Antigen unknown.

From the multiplex PCR reads, TCRdb called clonotypes with MiXCR, one entry per CDR3 protein. The table has more than 10,000 distinct CDR3 sequences, about 62% seen once. The CDR3 has 14 residues. Germline V gene data show CDR1 as KGHDR and CDR2 as SFDVKD. V lost 7 bases and J 5 bases, leaving 14 bases between the germline ends. The sequencing sample was made of tumor-adjacent breast tissue. V gene TRBV24-1 combines with J gene TRBJ2-1, with D possibly TRBD2 on 5 matching bases. The TCR was taken from a female donor with breast cancer. Some clones in this sample may be carry-over from other donors' samples. The CDR3 here is CATSETGTNNEQFF. The CDR3 nucleotides are TGTGCCACCAGCGAGACGGGAACTAACAATGAGCAGTTCTTC.